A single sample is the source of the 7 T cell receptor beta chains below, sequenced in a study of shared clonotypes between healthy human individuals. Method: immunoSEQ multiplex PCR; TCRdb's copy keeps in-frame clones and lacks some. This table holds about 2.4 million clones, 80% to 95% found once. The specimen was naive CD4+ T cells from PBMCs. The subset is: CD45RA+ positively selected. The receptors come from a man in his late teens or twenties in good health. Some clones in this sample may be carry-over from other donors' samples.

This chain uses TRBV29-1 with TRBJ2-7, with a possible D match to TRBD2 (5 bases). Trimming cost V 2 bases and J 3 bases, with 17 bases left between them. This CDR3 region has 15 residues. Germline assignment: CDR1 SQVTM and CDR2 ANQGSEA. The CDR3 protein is CSVETHLASNYEQYF. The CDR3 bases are TGCAGCGTTGAAACACACCTAGCTTCCAACTACGAGCAGTACTTC.

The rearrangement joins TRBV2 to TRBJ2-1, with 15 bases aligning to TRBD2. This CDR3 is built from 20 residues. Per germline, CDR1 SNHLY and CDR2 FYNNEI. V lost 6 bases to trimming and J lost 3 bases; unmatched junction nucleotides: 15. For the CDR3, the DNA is TGTGCCAGCAGCCCTATGGGGGGACTAGCGGGAGGAAGAGGCTACAATGAGCAGTTCTTC. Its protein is CASSPMGGLAGGRGYNEQFF.

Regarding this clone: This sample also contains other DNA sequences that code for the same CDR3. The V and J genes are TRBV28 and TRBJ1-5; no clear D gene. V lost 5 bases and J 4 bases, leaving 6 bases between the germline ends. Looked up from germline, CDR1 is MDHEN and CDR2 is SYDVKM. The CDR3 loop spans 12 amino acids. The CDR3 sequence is CASSAYNQPQHF. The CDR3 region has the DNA TGTGCCAGCAGTGCTTATAATCAGCCCCAGCATTTT.

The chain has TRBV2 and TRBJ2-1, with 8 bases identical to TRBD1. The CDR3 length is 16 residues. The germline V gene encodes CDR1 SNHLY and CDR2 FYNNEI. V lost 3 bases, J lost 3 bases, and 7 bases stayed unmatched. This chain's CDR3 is CASSEDPTGVYNEQFF. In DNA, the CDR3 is TGTGCCAGCAGTGAGGACCCGACAGGGGTCTACAATGAGCAGTTCTTC.

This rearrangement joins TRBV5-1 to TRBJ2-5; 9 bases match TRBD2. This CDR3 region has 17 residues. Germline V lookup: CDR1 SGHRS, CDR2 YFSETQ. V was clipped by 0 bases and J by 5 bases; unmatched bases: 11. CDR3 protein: CASSLVSGLAPSETQYF. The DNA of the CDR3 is TGCGCCAGCAGCTTGGTTTCCGGACTAGCGCCTAGTGAGACCCAGTACTTC.

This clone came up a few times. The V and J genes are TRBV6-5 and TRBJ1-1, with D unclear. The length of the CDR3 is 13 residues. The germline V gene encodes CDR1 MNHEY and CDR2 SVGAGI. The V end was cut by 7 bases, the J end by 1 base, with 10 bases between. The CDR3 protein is CASMARWNTEAFF. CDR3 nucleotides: TGTGCCAGCATGGCGCGATGGAACACTGAAGCTTTCTTT.

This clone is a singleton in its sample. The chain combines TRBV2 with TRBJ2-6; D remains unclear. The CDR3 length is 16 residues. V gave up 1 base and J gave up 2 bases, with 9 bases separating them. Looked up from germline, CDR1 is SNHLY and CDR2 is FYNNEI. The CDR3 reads CASSEGGIAGANVLTF. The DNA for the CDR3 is TGTGCCAGCAGTGAAGGTGGGATAGCTGGGGCCAACGTCCTGACTTTC.